These T cell receptor beta chains were read from a single sample in a study of regulatory T cells in long-lasting Graves disease. TCRdb analysed the multiplex PCR reads with MiXCR anew, one entry per CDR3 protein. The table records 400,000 to 500,000 distinct CDR3 sequences, about 16% of them present only once. This same sample was also part of a study on T cells in Graves' hyperthyroidism and ophthalmopathy.

The sequencing used peripheral blood mononuclear cells (PBMCs), collected at new diagnosis, from a patient treated with antithyroid drugs. These receptors all stem from a woman under 30 with Graves disease. Each CDR3 is given without its conserved first and last residue. Not every row has a clone size; where given, it reads once, few, many or a size class.

abundance	len	v_gene	CDR3aa
few	16	TRBV28	ASSTLRGGQGGKLGYT
.	10	TRBV7-2	ASSLVRGGYT
.	13	TRBV2	ASRGRTGRTGELF
many	14	TRBV28	ASRPLGGSSYNEQF
.	12	TRBV18	ASSGVGGVGEQF
few	11	TRBV30	ALLRDRATEAF
few	11	TRBV6-5	ASSYSGSFEQY
.	12	TRBV20-1	SANRNINTGELF
many	16	TRBV28	ASSSTDGAVGANYGYT
.	14	TRBV5-5	ASSLQRATNTGELF
many	11	TRBV28	ASSPNTGDTIY
.	12	TRBV25-1	AARGGTNTGELF
.	13	TRBV7-8	ASSPTGGTGNTIY
few	12	TRBV5-4	ASSGQGRNEKLF
many	15	TRBV11-2	ASSLWSQGGFFGEQF
few	13	TRBV27	ASPATRDTRYEQY
.	13	TRBV27	ASSLTPSGGPAQY
.	15	TRBV7-2	ASSPQGAGVSTGELF
many	13	TRBV28	ASSLLADNTDTQY
.	13	TRBV28	ASSLIGGPYNEQF
few	15	TRBV9	ASSPRSTSSSGNTIY
.	11	TRBV28	ATFGTDRNIQY
few	13	TRBV6-1	ASRAQTGGNTEAF
.	14	TRBV19	ASSIKPGTGQETQC
few	13	TRBV2	ASRSGTGRNEKLF
few	11	TRBV28	ASSFFHQETQY
many	15	TRBV6-2/TRBV6-3	ASSDGLSGSPTYEQY
many	13	TRBV7-2	ASSRGVGQGGEQY
few	11	TRBV4-3	ASNSGAGYEQF
.	13	TRBV15	ATSRDLATNEKLF
many	13	TRBV28	ASATTGYAYNEQF
.	11	TRBV6-1	ASHRGSPYGYT
few	14	TRBV18	ASSPGSRTNTGELF
.	11	TRBV6-4	ASTGQEYQPQH
.	13	TRBV18	ASSPGPEGNSPLH